Below, 16 T cell receptor beta chains from the same sample are listed, as sequenced in a study of Tregs in tolerant kidney transplant recipients (dated 2019 in TCRdb). Related donors were used in the transplants with nonmyeloablative bone marrow transplantation, and mixed chimerism was transient in the human trials. The library was generated by the immunoSEQ multiplex PCR assay. Drawn from immuneACCESS, this table holds only the in-frame rearrangements with V and J called that TCRdb kept. Clones are partly lost; checked studies trace under half to an unresolved V gene and leave the rest unexplained. Across this sample there are under 90,000 clones, with roughly 91% seen only once. The top ten clonotypes cover roughly 1.6% of the sample. The starting material was CD4+ T cells from blood (PBMCs), obtained 24 months after the transplant. The source is a human patient who received a combined kidney and bone marrow transplant. After a transplant, some T cells may be the graft donor's own cells.

This chain joins TRBV7-7 and TRBJ2-5, with 7 bases lining up with TRBD1. The CDR3 is made up of 16 amino acids. V lost 3 bases and J lost 3; bases outside the gene matches: 10. Germline V gene lookup returns CDR1 SSHAT and CDR2 FNYEAQ (reference sequence). This CDR3 is CASSFRPGGRKETQYF. The CDR3 DNA sequence: TGTGCCAGCAGCTTTCGGCCAGGGGGTAGGAAAGAGACCCAGTACTTC. The full variable domain, completed using reference TRBV7-7 and TRBJ2-5, is GAGVSQSPRYKVTKRGQDVTLRCDPISSHATLYWYQQALGQGPEFLTYFNYEAQPDKSGLPSDRFSAERPEGSISTLTIQRTEQRDSAMYRCASSFRPGGRKETQYFGPGTRLLVL.

CDR3 DNA sequence: TGCGCCAGCAGCCCGGGACAGGGCCACGAGCAGTACTTC. As protein: CASSPGQGHEQYF. V gene TRBV4-3 combines with J gene TRBJ2-7; 9 nucleotides align to TRBD1. The J segment lost 5 bases and the V segment lost 4 bases, leaving 3 bases of the junction unmatched. The CDR3 length is 13 residues. Germline V gives CDR1 LGHNA, CDR2 YSLEER.

This rearrangement joins TRBV18 to TRBJ1-5; 9 nucleotides agree with TRBD1. The V and J ends lost 6 bases and 5 bases, in that order; junction bases with no gene match: 5. CDR3 length: 14 amino acids. Germline V gives CDR1 KGHSH, CDR2 LQKENI. The CDR3: CASSQRQGDQPQHF. The CDR3 DNA sequence: TGTGCCAGCTCCCAAAGACAGGGGGATCAGCCCCAGCATTTT.

Concerning this clone itself: In the same sample, other DNA sequences code for this CDR3. The chain recombines TRBV5-1 with TRBJ1-1; perhaps TRBD1 as D (6 bases). This CDR3 has 13 amino acids. The V gene's germline CDR1 is SGHRS and CDR2 YFSETQ. V gave up 4 bases and J gave up 3 bases, with 10 bases separating them. The CDR3 region is CASSLKGDTEAFF. For the CDR3, the DNA is TGCGCCAGCAGCCTAAAGGGGGACACTGAAGCTTTCTTT.

This clone has a handful of counts. The chain uses TRBV19 and TRBJ1-5; 7 positions agree with TRBD1. This CDR3 region has 13 residues. The germline gives CDR1 LNHDA, CDR2 SQIVND (reference sequence). Trimming at V came to 8 bases and at J to 2 bases, leaving 3 bases not matched to a gene. The CDR3 region has the DNA TGTGCCAGTGGAGGACAGGGCAATCAGCCCCAGCATTTT. Protein product: CASGGQGNQPQHF.

The chain carries TRBV14 and TRBJ2-2; 8 bases match TRBD2. CDR1 and CDR2 from the germline V gene are SGHDN and FVKESK. V lost 1 base to trimming and J lost 3 bases; unmatched junction nucleotides: 7. The CDR3 is 17 amino acids. In nucleotides, the CDR3 is TGTGCCAGCAGCCAAGCTTATACTAGCGGATACACCGGGGAGCTGTTTTTT. Encoded protein: CASSQAYTSGYTGELFF. Based on the CDR3 plus reference TRBV14 and TRBJ2-2, the full variable domain is EAGVTQFPSHSVIEKGQTVTLRCDPISGHDNLYWYRRVMGKEIKFLLHFVKESKQDESGMPNNRFLAERTGGTYSTLKVQPAELEDSGVYFCASSQAYTSGYTGELFFGEGSRLTVL.

The rearrangement uses TRBV6-1 and TRBJ2-2; 7 positions match TRBD2. This CDR3 contains 17 residues. V lost 3 bases to trimming and J lost 5 bases; unmatched junction nucleotides: 12. CDR1 and CDR2 from the germline V gene are MNHNS and SASEGT. The CDR3 protein is CASSEYPGGSPTGELFF. The CDR3 nucleotides read TGTGCCAGCAGTGAGTATCCTGGCGGGAGCCCTACCGGGGAGCTGTTTTTT.

The genes are TRBV9 and TRBJ2-3; 8 bases line up with TRBD2. Trimming cost V 2 bases and J 1 base; bases outside gene matches: 12. The V gene's germline CDR1 is SGDLS and CDR2 YYNGEE. This CDR3 is built from 18 residues. The CDR3 protein is CASSVRGGNRRGTDTQYF. The CDR3 DNA follows: TGTGCCAGCAGCGTCCGGGGGGGAAACCGCCGAGGCACAGATACGCAGTATTTT.

The chain is built from TRBV11-3 and TRBJ2-3; 9 positions agree with TRBD2. V lost 3 bases, J lost 4 bases, and 5 bases stayed unmatched. CDR3 size: 15 residues. CDR1 is SGHNT and CDR2 is YENEEA in the germline V gene. The CDR3 coding sequence is TGTGCCAGCAGCTTGAGACTAGCGGATGCAGATACGCAGTATTTT. It specifies CASSLRLADADTQYF. The full variable domain, its missing parts supplied by reference TRBV11-3 and TRBJ2-3, is EAGVVQSPRYKIIEKKQPVAFWCNPISGHNTLYWYLQNLGQGPELLIRYENEEAVDDSQLPKDRFSAERLKGVDSTLKIQPAELGDSAVYLCASSLRLADADTQYFGPGTRLTVL.

V and J are TRBV19 and TRBJ1-5; 9 bases fit TRBD1. From germline, CDR1 is LNHDA and CDR2 SQIVND (reference sequence). J lost 1 base, V lost 1 base, and 8 bases had no gene match. The CDR3 runs to 18 residues. CDR3 protein: CASSIGGPGTGSNQPQHF. The CDR3 DNA follows: TGTGCCAGTAGTATAGGAGGGCCCGGGACAGGGAGCAATCAGCCCCAGCATTTT.

V is TRBV30 and J is TRBJ1-2; no firm D call. There are 12 residues in the CDR3. Looked up from germline, CDR1 is GTSNPN and CDR2 is SVGIG (reference sequence). V was cut by 0 bases and J by 8 bases, with 10 bases left in between. The CDR3 is CAWSVFVEGYTF. CDR3 nucleotides: TGTGCCTGGAGTGTCTTCGTAGAAGGCTACACCTTC.

This clone was detected once. The CDR3 bases are TGCAGCGGGTCTAGCGGGAGTGGGGGTGAGCAGTTCTTC. Protein sequence: CSGSSGSGGEQFF. The chain employs TRBV29-1 and TRBJ2-1; 10 nucleotides line up with TRBD2. CDR1 and CDR2 (germline): SQVTM, ANQGSEA. J lost 9 bases, V lost 7 bases, and 9 bases had no gene match. The CDR3 has 13 amino acids.

This chain links TRBV11-1 with TRBJ2-6; tentative D call: TRBD2 (5 bases). The CDR3 has 16 amino acids. V lost 1 base and J lost 9, with 16 bases in between. Germline assignment: CDR1 SGHAT and CDR2 FQDESV (reference sequence). The CDR3 nucleotides are TGTGCCAGCAGCTTAGTGTTTGCGGGCCGTGACAACGTCCTGACTTTC. Protein sequence: CASSLVFAGRDNVLTF. Using reference TRBV11-1 and TRBJ2-6 for the parts outside the CDR3, the full variable domain is EAEVAQSPRYKITEKSQAVAFWCDPISGHATLYWYRQILGQGPELLVQFQDESVVDDSQLPKDRFSAERLKGVDSTLKIQPAELGDSAMYLCASSLVFAGRDNVLTFGAGSRLTVL.

V usage is TRBV14 and J usage is TRBJ2-3; 7 bases fit TRBD2. The CDR3 totals 17 residues. With V trimmed by 4 bases and J by 2 bases, 12 bases remained unmatched. Germline-derived CDR1 and CDR2 are SGHDN and FVKESK. CDR3 loop: CASSPQTRLAPTDTQYF. In DNA form, the CDR3 reads TGTGCCAGCAGCCCCCAGACCAGACTAGCTCCCACAGATACGCAGTATTTT.

V and J are TRBV30 and TRBJ2-7; 13 bases line up with TRBD2. This CDR3 comprises 15 residues. Trimming removed 3 bases from V and 2 bases from J; junction bases left unmatched: 4. Germline lookup yields CDR1 GTSNPN and CDR2 SVGIG (reference sequence). The CDR3 here is CAWSPGLAGAYEQYF. CDR3 coding DNA: TGTGCCTGGAGCCCAGGACTAGCGGGAGCCTACGAGCAGTACTTC.

This chain links TRBV11-3 with TRBJ2-3, with D maybe TRBD1 (6 bases). From germline, CDR1 is SGHNT and CDR2 YENEEA. This CDR3 has 17 amino acids. Trimming removed 4 bases from V and 0 bases from J, with 17 bases in between. The CDR3 DNA reads as TGTGCCAGCAGCTCTCAAACAGGGCCCATTAGCACAGATACGCAGTATTTT. Its translation is CASSSQTGPISTDTQYF.